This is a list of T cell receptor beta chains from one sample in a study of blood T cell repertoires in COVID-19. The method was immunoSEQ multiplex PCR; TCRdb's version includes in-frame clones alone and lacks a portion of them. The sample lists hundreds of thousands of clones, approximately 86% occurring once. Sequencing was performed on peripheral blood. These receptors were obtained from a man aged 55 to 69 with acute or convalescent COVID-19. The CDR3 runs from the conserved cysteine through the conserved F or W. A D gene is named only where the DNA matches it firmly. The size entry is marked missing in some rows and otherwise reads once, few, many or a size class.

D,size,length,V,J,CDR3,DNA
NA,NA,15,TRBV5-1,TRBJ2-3,CASSSRGGITDTQYF,TGCGCCAGCAGTTCCCGCGGGGGCATCACAGATACGCAGTATTTT
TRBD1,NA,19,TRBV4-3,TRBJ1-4,CASSQLANRGGSTNEKLFF,TGCGCCAGCAGCCAATTGGCAAACAGGGGGGGTTCAACTAATGAAAAACTGTTTTTT
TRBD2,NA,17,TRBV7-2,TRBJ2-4,CASSSLAGGSAKNIQYF,TGTGCCAGCAGCTCACTAGCGGGGGGTTCAGCCAAAAACATTCAGTACTTC
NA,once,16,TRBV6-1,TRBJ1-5,CASSDFWGGSNQPQHF,TGTGCCAGCAGTGATTTTTGGGGGGGTAGCAATCAGCCCCAGCATTTT
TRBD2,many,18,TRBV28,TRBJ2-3,CASSSTELTSGGRDTQYF,TGTGCCAGCAGTTCCACCGAACTTACTAGCGGGGGTAGGGATACGCAGTATTTT
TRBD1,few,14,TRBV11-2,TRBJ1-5,CASSPTTGNQPQHF,TGTGCCAGCAGCCCGACGACAGGGAATCAGCCCCAGCATTTT
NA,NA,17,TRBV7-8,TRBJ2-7,CASSLGGAAGGPYEQYF,TGTGCCAGCAGCTTAGGAGGTGCGGCAGGGGGGCCCTACGAGCAGTACTTC
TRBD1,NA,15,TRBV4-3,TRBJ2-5,CASSQNRGTQETQYF,TGCGCCAGCAGCCAGAACAGGGGTACCCAAGAGACCCAGTACTTC
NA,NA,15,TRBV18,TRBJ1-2,CASSQMTDQKAGYTF,TGTGCCAGCTCACAAATGACAGACCAAAAGGCTGGCTACACCTTC
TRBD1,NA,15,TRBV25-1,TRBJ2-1,CASTETGFSYNEQFF,TGTGCCAGCACCGAGACAGGGTTCTCCTACAATGAGCAGTTCTTC
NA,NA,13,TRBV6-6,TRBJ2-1,CASRLGGGGEQFF,TGTGCCAGCAGGCTCGGAGGGGGCGGTGAGCAGTTCTTC
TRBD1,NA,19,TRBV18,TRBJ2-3,CASSPRTGRKLSSTDTQYF,TGTGCCAGCTCACCGCGGACAGGGCGGAAGCTTTCTAGCACAGATACGCAGTATTTT
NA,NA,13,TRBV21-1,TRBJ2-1,CASSKVGEVVQFF,TGTGCCAGCAGCAAAGTCGGGGAGGTGGTGCAGTTCTTC
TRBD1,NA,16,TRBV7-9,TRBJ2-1,CASSGMLDRGYNEQFF,TGTGCCAGCAGCGGCATGTTGGACAGGGGCTACAATGAGCAGTTCTTC
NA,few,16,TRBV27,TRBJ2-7,CASSPRLGGTSYEQYF,TGTGCCAGCAGTCCGCGGCTAGGGGGTACCTCCTACGAGCAGTACTTC
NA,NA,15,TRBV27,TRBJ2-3,CASNRRGPSTDTQYF,TGTGCCAGCAATAGGCGGGGGCCTAGCACAGATACGCAGTATTTT
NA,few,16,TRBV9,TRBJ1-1,CASSVQGRAGGTEAFF,TGTGCCAGCAGCGTACAGGGGAGGGCTGGGGGCACTGAAGCTTTCTTT
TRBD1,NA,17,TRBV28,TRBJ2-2,CASSLWGTGVNTGELFF,TGTGCCAGCAGTTTATGGGGGACAGGGGTGAACACCGGGGAGCTGTTTTTT
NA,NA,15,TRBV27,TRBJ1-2,CASGGAGAINYGYTF,TGTGCCAGCGGGGGGGCAGGGGCCATTAACTATGGCTACACCTTC
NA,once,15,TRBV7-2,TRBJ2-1,CASSPQGRTYNEQFF,TGTGCCAGCAGCCCACAGGGGAGGACCTACAATGAGCAGTTCTTC
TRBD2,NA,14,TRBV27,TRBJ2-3,CASTKRGRTDTQYF,TGTGCCAGCACTAAGCGGGGTCGCACAGATACGCAGTATTTT
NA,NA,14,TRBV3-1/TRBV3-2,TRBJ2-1,CASSPYQGGHEQFF,TGTGCCAGCAGCCCTTATCAGGGGGGCCATGAGCAGTTCTTC
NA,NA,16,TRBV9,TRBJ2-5,CASSPHALTPQETQYF,TGTGCCAGCAGCCCCCACGCATTGACACCTCAAGAGACCCAGTACTTC
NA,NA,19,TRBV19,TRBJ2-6,CASSAARVGSFSGANVLTF,TGTGCCAGTAGTGCCGCCCGTGTGGGCAGCTTCTCTGGGGCCAACGTCCTGACTTTC
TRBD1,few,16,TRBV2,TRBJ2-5,CASSEDDRGRRETQYF,TGTGCCAGCAGTGAAGACGACAGGGGGCGGCGAGAGACCCAGTACTTC
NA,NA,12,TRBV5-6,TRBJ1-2,CASSLSGQSYTF,TGTGCCAGCAGCTTATCCGGACAGAGCTACACCTTC
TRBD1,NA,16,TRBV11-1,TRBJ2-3,CASSARQGTGTDTQYF,TGTGCCAGCAGCGCAAGACAGGGGACGGGAACAGATACGCAGTATTTT
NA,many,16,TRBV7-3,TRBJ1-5,CASSSPPGGSNQPQHF,TGTGCCAGCAGCTCACCCCCGGGAGGGAGCAATCAGCCCCAGCATTTT
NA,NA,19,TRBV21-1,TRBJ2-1,CASSPTGLAGGPSYNEQFF,TGTGCCAGCAGTCCTACGGGACTAGCGGGGGGGCCTTCCTACAATGAGCAGTTCTTC
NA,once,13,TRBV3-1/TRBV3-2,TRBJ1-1,CASSPGPLNLAFF,TGTGCCAGCAGTCCGGGTCCCCTGAATTTAGCTTTCTTT
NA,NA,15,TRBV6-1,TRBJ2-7,CASSEGQVPSYEQYF,TGTGCCAGCAGTGAAGGACAGGTCCCTTCCTACGAGCAGTACTTC
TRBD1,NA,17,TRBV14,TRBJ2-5,CASSLRTGTVYQETQYF,TGTGCCAGCAGCTTACGAACCGGGACAGTGTACCAAGAGACCCAGTACTTC
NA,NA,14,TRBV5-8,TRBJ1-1,CASSRTQANTEAFF,TGTGCCAGCAGCCGAACGCAGGCTAACACTGAAGCTTTCTTT
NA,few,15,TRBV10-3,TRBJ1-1,CAISGTWTSNTEAFF,TGTGCCATCAGTGGGACGTGGACTTCCAACACTGAAGCTTTCTTT
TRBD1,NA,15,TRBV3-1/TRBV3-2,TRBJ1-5,CASSQDGTAYQPQHF,TGTGCCAGCAGCCAAGATGGGACAGCTTATCAGCCCCAGCATTTT
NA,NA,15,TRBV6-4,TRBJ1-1,CARIYFGGPNTEAFF,TGTGCCAGAATCTATTTCGGGGGTCCGAACACTGAAGCTTTCTTT
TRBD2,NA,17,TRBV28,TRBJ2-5,CASSLIPSGGPGETQYF,TGTGCCAGCAGTTTAATCCCTAGCGGGGGGCCGGGGGAGACCCAGTACTTC
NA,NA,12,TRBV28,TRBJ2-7,CASRRQVYEQYF,TGTGCCAGCAGGAGACAGGTTTACGAGCAGTACTTC
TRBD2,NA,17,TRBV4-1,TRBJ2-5,CASSQVLAGGIVETQYF,TGCGCCAGCAGCCAAGTCCTAGCGGGGGGGATCGTGGAGACCCAGTACTTC
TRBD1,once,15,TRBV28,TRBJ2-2,CASSFGQGNTGELFF,TGTGCCAGCAGTTTCGGACAGGGGAACACCGGGGAGCTGTTTTTT
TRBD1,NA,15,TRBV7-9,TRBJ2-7,CASSPPGQGKYEQYF,TGTGCCAGCAGCCCGCCGGGACAGGGGAAGTACGAGCAGTACTTC
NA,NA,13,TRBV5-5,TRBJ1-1,CASSLGSNTEAFF,TGTGCCAGCAGCTTGGGTAGTAACACTGAAGCTTTCTTT
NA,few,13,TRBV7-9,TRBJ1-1,CASSLVGNTEAFF,TGTGCCAGCAGCTTAGTCGGGAACACTGAAGCTTTCTTT
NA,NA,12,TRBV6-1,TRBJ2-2,CASTQNTGELFF,TGTGCCAGCACCCAGAACACCGGGGAGCTGTTTTTT
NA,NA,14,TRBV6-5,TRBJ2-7,CASSPIGGGYEQYF,TGTGCCAGCAGCCCCATAGGGGGGGGTTACGAGCAGTACTTC
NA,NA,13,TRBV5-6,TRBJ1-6,CASSQTYNSPLHF,TGTGCCAGCAGTCAAACTTATAATTCACCCCTCCACTTT
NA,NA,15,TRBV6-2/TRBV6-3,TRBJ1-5,CASSWVGGSNQPQHF,TGTGCCAGCAGTTGGGTAGGGGGAAGCAATCAGCCCCAGCATTTT
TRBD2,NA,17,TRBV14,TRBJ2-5,CASSLELTSGVQETQYF,TGTGCCAGCAGCCTCGAATTGACTAGCGGGGTACAAGAGACCCAGTACTTC